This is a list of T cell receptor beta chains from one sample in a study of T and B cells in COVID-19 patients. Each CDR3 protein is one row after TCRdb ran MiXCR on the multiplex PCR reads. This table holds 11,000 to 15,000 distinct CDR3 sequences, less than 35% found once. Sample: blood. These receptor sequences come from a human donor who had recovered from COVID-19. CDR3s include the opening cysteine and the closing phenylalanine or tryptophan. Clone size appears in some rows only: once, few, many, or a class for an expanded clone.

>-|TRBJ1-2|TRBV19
CASSIANRGFEYGYTF
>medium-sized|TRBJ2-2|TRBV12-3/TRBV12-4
CASRDGVGELFF
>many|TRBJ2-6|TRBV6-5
CASTKRGLGGANVLTF
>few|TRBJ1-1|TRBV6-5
CASSYQGPNTEAFF
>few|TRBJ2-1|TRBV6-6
CASSKTSGGGNEQFF
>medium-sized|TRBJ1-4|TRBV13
CASHYRGGNEKLFF
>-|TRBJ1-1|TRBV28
CASSLFPPVGRTEAFF
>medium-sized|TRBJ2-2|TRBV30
CALSPSGAGELFF
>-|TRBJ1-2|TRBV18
CASSPEGGDNHGYTF
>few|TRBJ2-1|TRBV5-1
CASSTNSGGNEQFF
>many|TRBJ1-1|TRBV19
CASVAGAEAFF
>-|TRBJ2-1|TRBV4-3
CASSQELGVGGRPFF
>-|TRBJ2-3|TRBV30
CAWSVGGAYTQYF
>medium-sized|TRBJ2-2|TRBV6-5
CASSRPHTGELFF
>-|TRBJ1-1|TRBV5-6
CASSRGGGEAFF
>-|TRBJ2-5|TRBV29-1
CSVVGGARGETQYF
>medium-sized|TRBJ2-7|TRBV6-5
CASRTGGSYEQYF
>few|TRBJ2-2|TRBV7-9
CASSSIAGLNTGELFF
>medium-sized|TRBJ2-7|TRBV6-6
CASRDTGGYEQYF
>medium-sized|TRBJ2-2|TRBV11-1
CASSLWQNTGELFF
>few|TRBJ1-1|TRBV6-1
CASSEGTDSPEAFF
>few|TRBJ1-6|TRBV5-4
CASRREGGSYNSPLHF
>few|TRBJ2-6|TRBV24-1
CATGQGRSGANVLTF
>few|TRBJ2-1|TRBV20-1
CSSEDREDLNEQFF
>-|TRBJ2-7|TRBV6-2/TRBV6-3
CASSYHLGASGSVVYEQYF